This TCR beta chain derives from a study of shared clonotypes between healthy human individuals. Comment on this clone: The antigen remains undetermined.

Whole-study findings and limits: Larger richness was generally estimated for naive than memory subsets.

V gave up 0 bases and J gave up 10 bases, with 13 bases separating them. The V gene's germline CDR1 is SGHVS and CDR2 FQNEAQ. This CDR3 contains 14 residues. Each PCR replicate from the sorted subsets contained approximately 0.2 ug DNA, which is about 30,000 T cell genomes. Using immunoSEQ multiplex PCR, the repertoire was profiled, and TCRdb retains in-frame clones only, with some absent. The sample consists of 1,500,000 or so clones, around 97% of them appearing once. The clonotype was recovered from a man younger than 40 in good health. The chain employs TRBV7-8 and TRBJ2-1, with a weak D call TRBD1 (5 bases). The sequenced material came from naive CD4+ T cells sorted from blood. The subset denotes: CD45RA+ positively selected. This CDR3 is CASSLAWGSLEQFF. CDR3 nucleotide sequence: TGTGCCAGCAGCTTAGCTTGGGGCTCATTAGAGCAGTTCTTC.